The 11 T cell receptor beta chains reported below all come from one sample, sequenced in a study of blood T cell repertoires in COVID-19. Using immunoSEQ multiplex PCR, the repertoire was profiled, and TCRdb retains in-frame clones only, with some absent. The sample lists about 290,000 clones; over 85% were seen once. The sequencing sample was made of peripheral blood. The source of these receptors is a woman aged 30 to 39 with COVID-19, enrolled during active disease.

This chain joins TRBV30 and TRBJ2-3, with 10 bases fitting TRBD1. The J segment lost 0 bases and the V segment lost 1 base, leaving 4 bases of the junction unmatched. Germline lookup yields CDR1 GTSNPN and CDR2 SVGIG (reference sequence). CDR3 size: 16 residues. CDR3 in amino acids: CAWSAGQGGSTDTQYF. The CDR3 region has the DNA TGTGCCTGGAGTGCCGGACAGGGGGGTAGCACAGATACGCAGTATTTT. The full variable domain, in which reference TRBV30 and TRBJ2-3 provide the parts outside the CDR3, is SQTIHQWPATLVQPVGSPLSLECTVEGTSNPNLYWYRQAAGRGLQLLFYSVGIGQISSEVPQNLSASRPQDRQFILSSKKLLLSDSGFYLCAWSAGQGGSTDTQYFGPGTRLTVL.

This sequence joins TRBV11-2 and TRBJ1-2; maybe TRBD1 (5 bases). The CDR3 is made up of 17 amino acids. With 2 bases removed from V and 4 bases from J, the gap between germline ends came to 20 bases. CDR1 and CDR2 from the germline V gene are SGHAT and FQNNGV. The CDR3 sequence is CASSLSPRRQKLYGYTF. The CDR3 nucleotides read TGTGCCAGCAGCTTAAGTCCTAGACGACAGAAACTCTATGGCTACACCTTC.

The V and J genes are TRBV5-4 and TRBJ2-7; D is unclear. CDR3 length: 14 residues. Germline V CDR1 and CDR2: SGHNT, YYREEE (reference sequence). V was clipped by 0 bases and J by 6 bases, with 13 bases between them. CDR3 DNA sequence: TGTGCCAGCAGCTTGGTAAACAGACCTTTCGAGCAGTACTTC. Residues: CASSLVNRPFEQYF.

The rearrangement links TRBV6-5 to TRBJ2-3; D ambiguous. Trimming shortened V by 6 bases and J by 5 bases, and 6 bases separated the two germline ends. Germline V gives CDR1 MNHEY, CDR2 SVGAGI. The CDR3 spans 11 residues. CDR3 sequence reads: CASSPGDTQYF. CDR3 coding DNA: TGTGCCAGCAGCCCAGGAGATACGCAGTATTTT.

The genes are TRBV18 and TRBJ2-7; 7 bases match TRBD2. The CDR3 is 16 residues long. Per the germline V gene, CDR1 is KGHSH and CDR2 is LQKENI. V dropped 3 bases and J dropped 0; count of bases not matched to a gene: 8. CDR3 loop: CASSPGQLANSYEQYF. The CDR3 DNA reads as TGTGCCAGCTCACCCGGACAACTAGCGAACTCCTACGAGCAGTACTTC.

This clone was observed a single time. J is TRBJ1-2 and V is TRBV6-1; TRBD1 might be the D (5 bases). V was pared by 2 bases and J by 4 bases, with 14 bases between. CDR3 length equals 15 residues. Germline V gene data show CDR1 as MNHNS and CDR2 as SASEGT. CDR3 sequence reads: CASSESYQGFYGYTF. The DNA for the CDR3 is TGTGCCAGCAGTGAATCCTACCAGGGCTTCTATGGCTACACCTTC.

The rearrangement links TRBV18 to TRBJ2-7; 7 bases fit TRBD2. Germline lookup yields CDR1 KGHSH and CDR2 LQKENI. This CDR3 is built from 18 residues. V shed 2 bases, J shed 0 bases, and the junction held 13 bases outside the gene matches. The CDR3 DNA reads as TGTGCCAGCTCACCAAAAATAGCGGGTGTTGTAAGCTCCTACGAGCAGTACTTC. Translation gives CASSPKIAGVVSSYEQYF. Full variable domain (outside the CDR3, taken from reference TRBV18 and TRBJ2-7): NAGVMQNPRHLVRRRGQEARLRCSPMKGHSHVYWYRQLPEEGLKFMVYLQKENIIDESGMPKERFSAEFPKEGPSILRIQQVVRGDSAAYFCASSPKIAGVVSSYEQYFGPGTRLTVT.

This chain joins TRBV19 and TRBJ2-2; the match to TRBD1 covers 9 bases. This CDR3 is 15 amino acids long. Germline loops: CDR1 LNHDA, CDR2 SQIVND (reference sequence). V lost 5 bases and J lost 6; bases outside the gene matches: 7. CDR3 sequence reads: CASSAWTGVPGELFF. DNA of the CDR3: TGTGCCAGTAGTGCCTGGACAGGGGTACCCGGGGAGCTGTTTTTT.

V usage is TRBV19 and J usage is TRBJ1-2; maybe TRBD1 (6 bases). There are 15 residues in the CDR3. Between the trimmed V and J ends, which lost 4 bases and 6 bases, there was a span of 18 bases. CDR1 is LNHDA, CDR2 SQIVND, per germline (reference sequence). The CDR3 nucleotides are TGTGCCAGTAGTACCCAAACAGGGTACGGAGATGGCTACACCTTC. Protein sequence: CASSTQTGYGDGYTF.

The J gene is TRBJ2-3, the V gene TRBV7-2; 12 nucleotides agree with TRBD2. The germline gives CDR1 SGHTA, CDR2 FQGNSA. The CDR3 runs to 13 residues. Trimming cost V 4 bases and J 11 bases; bases outside gene matches: 4. Written as DNA, the CDR3 is TGTGCCAGCAGCTCCTGGACTAGCGGGGAGCAGTATTTT. This translates into CASSSWTSGEQYF.

The chain combines TRBV18 with TRBJ2-3; TRBD2 is a possible D gene (6 bases). CDR1 KGHSH and CDR2 LQKENI come from the germline V gene. V was clipped by 3 bases and J by 0 bases, with 13 bases between them. The CDR3 sequence is 16 residues long. Here the CDR3 reads CASSPGGATSTDTQYF. CDR3 DNA sequence: TGTGCCAGCTCACCCGGCGGGGCAACTAGCACAGATACGCAGTATTTT.